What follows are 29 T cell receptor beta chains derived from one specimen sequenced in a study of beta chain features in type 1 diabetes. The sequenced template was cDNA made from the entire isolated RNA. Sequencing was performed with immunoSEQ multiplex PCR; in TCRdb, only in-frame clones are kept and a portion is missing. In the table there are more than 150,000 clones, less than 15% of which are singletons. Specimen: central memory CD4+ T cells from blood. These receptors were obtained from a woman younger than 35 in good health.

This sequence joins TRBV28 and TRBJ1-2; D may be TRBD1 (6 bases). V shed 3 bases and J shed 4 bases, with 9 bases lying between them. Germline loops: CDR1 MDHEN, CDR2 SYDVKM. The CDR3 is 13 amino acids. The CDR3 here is CASSFRTVYGYTF. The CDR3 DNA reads TGTGCCAGCAGTTTCCGGACAGTCTATGGCTACACCTTC.

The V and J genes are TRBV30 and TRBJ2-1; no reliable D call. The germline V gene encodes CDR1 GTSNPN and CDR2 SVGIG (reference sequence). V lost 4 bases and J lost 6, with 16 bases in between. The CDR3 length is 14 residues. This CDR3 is CAWTTPLVSNEQFF. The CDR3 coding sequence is TGTGCCTGGACGACCCCTCTAGTTTCCAATGAGCAGTTCTTC. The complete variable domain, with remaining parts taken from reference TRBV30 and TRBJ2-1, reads SQTIHQWPATLVQPVGSPLSLECTVEGTSNPNLYWYRQAAGRGLQLLFYSVGIGQISSEVPQNLSASRPQDRQFILSSKKLLLSDSGFYLCAWTTPLVSNEQFFGPGTRLTVL.

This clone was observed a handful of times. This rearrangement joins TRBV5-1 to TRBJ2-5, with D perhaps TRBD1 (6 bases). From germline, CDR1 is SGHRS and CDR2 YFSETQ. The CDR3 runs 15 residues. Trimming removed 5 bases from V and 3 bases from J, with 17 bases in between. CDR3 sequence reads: CASSRDKASEETQYF. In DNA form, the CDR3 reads TGCGCCAGCAGTAGGGACAAGGCCTCCGAAGAGACCCAGTACTTC.

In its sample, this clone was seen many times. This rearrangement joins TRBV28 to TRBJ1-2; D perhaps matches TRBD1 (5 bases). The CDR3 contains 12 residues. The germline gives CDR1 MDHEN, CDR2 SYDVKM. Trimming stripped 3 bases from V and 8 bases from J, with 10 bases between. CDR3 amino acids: CASSFRVGGYTF. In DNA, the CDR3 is TGTGCCAGCAGTTTCAGGGTGGGCGGCTACACCTTC.

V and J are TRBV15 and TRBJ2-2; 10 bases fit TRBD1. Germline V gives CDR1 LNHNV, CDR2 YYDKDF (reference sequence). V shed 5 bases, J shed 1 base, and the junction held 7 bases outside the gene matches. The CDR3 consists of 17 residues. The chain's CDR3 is CATSAGQGRRNTGELFF. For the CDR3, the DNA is TGTGCCACCAGCGCGGGACAGGGGCGCAGGAACACCGGGGAGCTGTTTTTT.

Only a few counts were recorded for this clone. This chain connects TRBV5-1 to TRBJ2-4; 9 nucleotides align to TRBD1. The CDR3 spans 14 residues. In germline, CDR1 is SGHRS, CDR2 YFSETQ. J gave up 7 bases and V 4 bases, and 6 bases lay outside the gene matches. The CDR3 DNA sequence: TGCGCCAGCAGCCCCGGGACAGGGCTGAACATTCAGTACTTC. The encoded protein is CASSPGTGLNIQYF.

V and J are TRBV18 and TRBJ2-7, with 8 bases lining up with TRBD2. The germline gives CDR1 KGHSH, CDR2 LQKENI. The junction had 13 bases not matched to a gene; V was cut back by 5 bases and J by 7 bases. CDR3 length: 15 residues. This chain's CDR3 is CASSAIAGYKGEQYF. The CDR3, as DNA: TGTGCCAGCTCAGCCATAGCGGGATACAAGGGGGAGCAGTACTTC. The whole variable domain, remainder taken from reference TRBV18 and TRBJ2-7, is NAGVMQNPRHLVRRRGQEARLRCSPMKGHSHVYWYRQLPEEGLKFMVYLQKENIIDESGMPKERFSAEFPKEGPSILRIQQVVRGDSAAYFCASSAIAGYKGEQYFGPGTRLTVT.

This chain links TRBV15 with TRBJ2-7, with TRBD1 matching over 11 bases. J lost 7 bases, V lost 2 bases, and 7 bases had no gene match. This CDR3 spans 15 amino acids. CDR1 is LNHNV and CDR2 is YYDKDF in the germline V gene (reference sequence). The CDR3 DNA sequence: TGTGCCACCAGCAGAAGGACAGGGGGCCGGGGGGAGCAGTACTTC. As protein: CATSRRTGGRGEQYF.

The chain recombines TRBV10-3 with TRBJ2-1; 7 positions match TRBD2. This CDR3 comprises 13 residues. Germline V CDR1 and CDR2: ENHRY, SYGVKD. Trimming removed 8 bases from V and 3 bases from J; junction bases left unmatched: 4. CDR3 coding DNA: TGTGCCATCGGTCCTAGCGGCTACAATGAGCAGTTCTTC. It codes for CAIGPSGYNEQFF.

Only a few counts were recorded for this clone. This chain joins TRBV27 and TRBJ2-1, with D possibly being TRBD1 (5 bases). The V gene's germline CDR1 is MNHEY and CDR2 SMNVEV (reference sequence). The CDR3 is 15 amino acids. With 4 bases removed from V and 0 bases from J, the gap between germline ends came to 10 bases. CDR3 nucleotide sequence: TGTGCCAGCAGTTCGTCAGACAGCTCCTACAATGAGCAGTTCTTC. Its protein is CASSSSDSSYNEQFF.

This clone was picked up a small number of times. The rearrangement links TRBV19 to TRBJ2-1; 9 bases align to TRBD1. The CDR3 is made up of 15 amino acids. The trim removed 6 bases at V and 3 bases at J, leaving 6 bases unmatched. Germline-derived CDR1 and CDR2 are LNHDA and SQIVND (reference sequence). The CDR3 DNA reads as TGTGCCAGTAGCCCCACAGGGGGCGACTACAATGAGCAGTTCTTC. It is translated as CASSPTGGDYNEQFF.

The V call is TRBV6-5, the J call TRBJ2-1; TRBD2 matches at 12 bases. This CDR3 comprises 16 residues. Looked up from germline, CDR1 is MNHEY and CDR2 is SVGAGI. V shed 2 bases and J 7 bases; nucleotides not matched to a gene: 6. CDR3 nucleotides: TGTGCCAGCAGTTACGTCGGACTAGCGGGACAGAATGAGCAGTTCTTC. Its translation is CASSYVGLAGQNEQFF.

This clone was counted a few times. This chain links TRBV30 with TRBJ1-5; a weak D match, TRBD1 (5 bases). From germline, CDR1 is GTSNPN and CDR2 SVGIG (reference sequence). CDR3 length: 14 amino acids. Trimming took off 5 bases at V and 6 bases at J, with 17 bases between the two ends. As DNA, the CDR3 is TGTGCCTGGTCCGGCATTGGGGGGAGTCAGCCCCAGCATTTT. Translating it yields CAWSGIGGSQPQHF.

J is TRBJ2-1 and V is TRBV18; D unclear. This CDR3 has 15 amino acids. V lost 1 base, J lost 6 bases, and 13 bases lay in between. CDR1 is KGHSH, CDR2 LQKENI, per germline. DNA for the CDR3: TGTGCCAGCTCACCACAAACATCCCTGGCCAATGAGCAGTTCTTC. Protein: CASSPQTSLANEQFF.

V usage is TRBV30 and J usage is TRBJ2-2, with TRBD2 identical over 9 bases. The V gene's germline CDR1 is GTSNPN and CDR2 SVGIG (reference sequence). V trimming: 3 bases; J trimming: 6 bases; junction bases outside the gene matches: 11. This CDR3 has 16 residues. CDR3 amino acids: CAWRDIAGEGPGELFF. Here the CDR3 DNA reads TGTGCCTGGAGGGATATAGCGGGAGAGGGCCCCGGGGAGCTGTTTTTT.

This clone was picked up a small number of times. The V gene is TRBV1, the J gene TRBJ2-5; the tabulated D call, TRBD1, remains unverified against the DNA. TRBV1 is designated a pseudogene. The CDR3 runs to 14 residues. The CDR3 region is CTSSQMARQETQYF. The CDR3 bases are TGCACCAGCAGCCAAATGGCCAGACAAGAGACCCAGTACTTC.

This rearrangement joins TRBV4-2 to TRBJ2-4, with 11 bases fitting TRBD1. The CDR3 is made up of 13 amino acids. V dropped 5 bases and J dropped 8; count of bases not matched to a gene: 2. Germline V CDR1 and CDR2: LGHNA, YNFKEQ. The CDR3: CASSWGQGDIQYF. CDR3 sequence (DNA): TGTGCCAGCAGCTGGGGACAGGGGGACATTCAGTACTTC.

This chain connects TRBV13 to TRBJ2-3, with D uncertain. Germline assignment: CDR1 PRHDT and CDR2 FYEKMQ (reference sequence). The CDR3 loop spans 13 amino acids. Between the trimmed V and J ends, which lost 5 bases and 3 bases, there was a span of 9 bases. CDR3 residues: CASSLTWTDTQYF. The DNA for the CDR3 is TGTGCCAGCAGCCTAACTTGGACAGATACGCAGTATTTT.

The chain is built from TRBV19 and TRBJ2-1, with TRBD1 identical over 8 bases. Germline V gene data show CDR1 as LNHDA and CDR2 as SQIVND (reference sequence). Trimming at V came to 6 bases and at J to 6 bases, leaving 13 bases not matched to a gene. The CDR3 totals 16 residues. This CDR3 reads CASSSLQGARGNEQFF. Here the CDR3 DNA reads TGTGCCAGTAGCTCACTGCAGGGGGCGCGAGGCAATGAGCAGTTCTTC. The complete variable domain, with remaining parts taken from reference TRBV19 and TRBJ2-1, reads DGGITQSPKYLFRKEGQNVTLSCEQNLNHDAMYWYRQDPGQGLRLIYYSQIVNDFQKGDIAEGYSVSREKKESFPLTVTSAQKNPTAFYLCASSSLQGARGNEQFFGPGTRLTVL.

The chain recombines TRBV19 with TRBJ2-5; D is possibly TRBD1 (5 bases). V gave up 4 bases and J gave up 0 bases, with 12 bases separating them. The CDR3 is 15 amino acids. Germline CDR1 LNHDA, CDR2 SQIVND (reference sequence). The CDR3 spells CASSKGQSYQETQYF. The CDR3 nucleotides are TGTGCCAGTAGTAAAGGACAATCGTACCAAGAGACCCAGTACTTC.

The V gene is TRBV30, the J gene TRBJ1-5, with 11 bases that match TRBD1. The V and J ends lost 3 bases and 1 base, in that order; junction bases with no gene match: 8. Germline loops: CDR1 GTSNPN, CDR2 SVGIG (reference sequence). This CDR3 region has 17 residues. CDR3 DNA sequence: TGTGCCTGGAGCGGACAGGGGGCGATTAAAAGCAATCAGCCCCAGCATTTT. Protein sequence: CAWSGQGAIKSNQPQHF.

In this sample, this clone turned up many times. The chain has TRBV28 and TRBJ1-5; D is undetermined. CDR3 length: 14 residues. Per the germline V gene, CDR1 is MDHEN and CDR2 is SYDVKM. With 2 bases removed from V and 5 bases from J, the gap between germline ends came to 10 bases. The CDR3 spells CASSLKLIYQPQHF. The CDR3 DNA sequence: TGTGCCAGCAGTTTAAAGCTGATTTATCAGCCCCAGCATTTT.

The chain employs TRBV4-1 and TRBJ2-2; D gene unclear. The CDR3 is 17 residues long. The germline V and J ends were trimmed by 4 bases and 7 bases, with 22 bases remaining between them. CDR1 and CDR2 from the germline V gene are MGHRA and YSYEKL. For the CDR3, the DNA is TGCGCCAGCAGCCCCCTCGATATGGGCTTGCTCGGCGGGGAGCTGTTTTTT. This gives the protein CASSPLDMGLLGGELFF.

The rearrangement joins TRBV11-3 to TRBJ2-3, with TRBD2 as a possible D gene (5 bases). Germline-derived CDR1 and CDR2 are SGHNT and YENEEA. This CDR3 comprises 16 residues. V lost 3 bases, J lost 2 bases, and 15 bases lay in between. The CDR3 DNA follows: TGTGCCAGCAGCTTCTCGGGGATGGGTACCACAGATACGCAGTATTTT. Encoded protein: CASSFSGMGTTDTQYF.

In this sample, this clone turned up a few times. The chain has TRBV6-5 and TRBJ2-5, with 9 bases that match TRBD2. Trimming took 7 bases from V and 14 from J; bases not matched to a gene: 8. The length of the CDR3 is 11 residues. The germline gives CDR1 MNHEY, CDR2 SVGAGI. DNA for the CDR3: TGTGCCAGCATCTCTAGCGGGAAGCAATACTTC. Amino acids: CASISSGKQYF.

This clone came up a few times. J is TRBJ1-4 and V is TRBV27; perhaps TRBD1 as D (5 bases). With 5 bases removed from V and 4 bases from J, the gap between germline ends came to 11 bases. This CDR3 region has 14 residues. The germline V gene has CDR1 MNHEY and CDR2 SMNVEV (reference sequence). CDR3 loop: CASSSRVINEKLFF. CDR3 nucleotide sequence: TGTGCCAGCAGTAGCAGGGTCATTAATGAAAAACTGTTTTTT.

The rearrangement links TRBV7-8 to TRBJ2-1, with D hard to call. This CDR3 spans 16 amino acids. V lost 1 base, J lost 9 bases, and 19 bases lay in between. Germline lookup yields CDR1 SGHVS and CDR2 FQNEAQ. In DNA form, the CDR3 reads TGTGCCAGCAGCTTAGTTCATGGTCTAGGTGTCGGTGAGCAGTTCTTC. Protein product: CASSLVHGLGVGEQFF.

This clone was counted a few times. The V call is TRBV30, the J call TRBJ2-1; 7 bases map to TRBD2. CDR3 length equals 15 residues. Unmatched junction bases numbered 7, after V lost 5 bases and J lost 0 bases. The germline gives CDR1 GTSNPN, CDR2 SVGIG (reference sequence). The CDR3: CAWDGRGSSYNEQFF. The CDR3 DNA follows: TGTGCCTGGGATGGGCGCGGGAGCTCCTACAATGAGCAGTTCTTC.

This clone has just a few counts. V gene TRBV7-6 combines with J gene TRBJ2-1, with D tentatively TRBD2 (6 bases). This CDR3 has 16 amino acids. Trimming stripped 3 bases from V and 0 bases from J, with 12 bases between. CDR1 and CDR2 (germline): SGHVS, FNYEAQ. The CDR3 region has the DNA TGTGCCAGCAGCTTTTTAGACGGGAGCTCCTACAATGAGCAGTTCTTC. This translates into CASSFLDGSSYNEQFF.